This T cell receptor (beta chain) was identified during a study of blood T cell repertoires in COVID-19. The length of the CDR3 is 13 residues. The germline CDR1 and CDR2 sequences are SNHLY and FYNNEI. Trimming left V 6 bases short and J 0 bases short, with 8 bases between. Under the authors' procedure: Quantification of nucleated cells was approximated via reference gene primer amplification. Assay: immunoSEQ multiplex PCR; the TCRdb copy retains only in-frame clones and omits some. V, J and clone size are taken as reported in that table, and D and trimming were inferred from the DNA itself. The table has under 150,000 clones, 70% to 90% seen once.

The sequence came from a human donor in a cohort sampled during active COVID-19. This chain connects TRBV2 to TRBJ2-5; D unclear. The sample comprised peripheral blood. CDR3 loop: CASRGRDQETQYF. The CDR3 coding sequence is TGTGCCAGCAGAGGCCGGGACCAAGAGACCCAGTACTTC.